A selection of T cell receptor beta chains follows, all from one sample in a study of cytomegalovirus exposure and HLA in healthy donors. TCRdb keeps only in-frame clones here, not all; method: immunoSEQ multiplex PCR. This sample carries about 98,000 clones, roughly 87% of them seen once, and the ten largest clones take around 6.3%. Material for sequencing was PBMCs. These receptors were collected from a man aged 18 to 30 in good health and CMV-seropositive. Both conserved end residues are part of each CDR3. D genes are given only for firm matches. Clone size, where shown, is once, few, many, or a class for clones that have expanded.

. | TRBJ2-6 | once | TRBV2 | TGTGCCAGCAGTGAGCGGGGTTCTGGGGCCAACGTCCTGACTTTC | CASSERGSGANVLTF
. | TRBJ1-1 | . | TRBV29-1 | TGCAGCGTCAGGTTGGGACTAATGGGTGTGGAGACTGAAGCTTTCTTT | CSVRLGLMGVETEAFF
TRBD2 | TRBJ2-7 | . | TRBV7-9 | TGTGCCAGCAGCTTATTGCCTAGCGGGGCCTACGAGCAGTACTTC | CASSLLPSGAYEQYF
TRBD2 | TRBJ2-3 | . | TRBV5-1 | TGCGCCAGCTACAGACTAGCGGGAGAGTACACAGATACGCAGTATTTT | CASYRLAGEYTDTQYF
. | TRBJ2-1 | . | TRBV7-9 | TGTGCCAGCAGCTACCGGGACTTGGGCAATGAGCAGTTCTTC | CASSYRDLGNEQFF
. | TRBJ1-1 | . | TRBV19 | TGTGCCAGTAGTATAGGGGCAGTGAACACTGAAGCTTTCTTT | CASSIGAVNTEAFF
. | TRBJ2-3 | . | TRBV19 | TGTGCCAGTAGTACCTACAGGGAACACACAGATACGCAGTATTTT | CASSTYREHTDTQYF
. | TRBJ2-1 | once | TRBV5-1 | TGCGCCAGCAGCTTCCGGGACTTCCCAGCTTGGTACAATGAGCAGTTCTTC | CASSFRDFPAWYNEQFF
TRBD2 | TRBJ2-3 | . | TRBV4-3 | TGCGCCAGCAGCCAAGAACCTAGCGGAAGCACAGATACGCAGTATTTT | CASSQEPSGSTDTQYF
. | TRBJ2-7 | . | TRBV7-9 | TGTGCCAGCAGCTCGGTAGGCGGCTCCTACGAGCAGTACTTC | CASSSVGGSYEQYF
. | TRBJ2-7 | . | TRBV25-1 | TGTGCCAGCAGAGCGTCCGGGACACACTACGAGCAGTACTTC | CASRASGTHYEQYF
. | TRBJ2-3 | . | TRBV5-1 | TGCGCCAGCAGCCTCGGGACACTGACAGATACGCAGTATTTT | CASSLGTLTDTQYF
. | TRBJ1-5 | . | TRBV7-8 | TGTGCCAGCAGCCCAGACAGGCTGAATCAGCCCCAGCATTTT | CASSPDRLNQPQHF
. | TRBJ1-4 | . | TRBV7-9 | TGTGCCAGCAGCCCCTGGACAGTAATTAATGAAAAACTGTTTTTT | CASSPWTVINEKLFF
TRBD2 | TRBJ2-7 | . | TRBV5-6 | TGTGCCAGCAGCTTATCGATTAGGGCTAGCGGGAGGCTCACCTACGAGCAGTACTTC | CASSLSIRASGRLTYEQYF
. | TRBJ2-3 | . | TRBV6-1 | TGTGCCAGCGCCCCCCCAGGGAAAACTTCAGATACGCAGTATTTT | CASAPPGKTSDTQYF
TRBD1 | TRBJ1-1 | . | TRBV27 | TGTGCCAGCAGTTACAACCAAGGGGGCGCGGGGGGGGCTTTCTTT | CASSYNQGGAGGAFF
TRBD1 | TRBJ2-7 | . | TRBV19 | TGTGCCAGTAGTGTCCGGGACAGCTACGAGCAGTACTTC | CASSVRDSYEQYF
TRBD2 | TRBJ2-7 | . | TRBV6-5 | TGTGCCAGCAGGACCGGGACTAGCACCTACGAGCAGTACTTC | CASRTGTSTYEQYF
. | TRBJ2-7 | . | TRBV7-9 | TGTGCCAGCAGCTTCCCTGGAGAGATCTACGAGCAGTACTTC | CASSFPGEIYEQYF
TRBD1 | TRBJ1-2 | . | TRBV7-2 | TGTGCCAGCAGCCCCCAGACAGGGGAAAGATATGGCTACACCTTC | CASSPQTGERYGYTF
. | TRBJ2-5 | . | TRBV5-5 | TGTGCCAGCAGCTTGCCACAGGGGGGGGAGACCCAGTACTTC | CASSLPQGGETQYF
TRBD1 | TRBJ1-2 | once | TRBV5-4 | TGTGCCAGCAGCCCGGCGACAGGGACTTACTATGGCTACACCTTC | CASSPATGTYYGYTF
. | TRBJ1-1 | . | TRBV5-6 | TGTGCCAGCAGCTTCCAGGGTTTATCCCCGAACACTGAAGCTTTCTTT | CASSFQGLSPNTEAFF
TRBD2 | TRBJ2-3 | . | TRBV7-8 | TGTGCCAGCAGCCCCAGGGGTTCCCTAGCGGGGAACACAGATACGCAGTATTTT | CASSPRGSLAGNTDTQYF
. | TRBJ2-7 | . | TRBV5-1 | TGCGCCAGCAGCTCCCGGGGTAGCGGCTGGTCCTACGAGCAGTACTTC | CASSSRGSGWSYEQYF
TRBD2 | TRBJ2-7 | . | TRBV28 | TGTGCCAGCAGCCTAGCGGGAGAGAACTACGAGCAGTACTTC | CASSLAGENYEQYF
TRBD2 | TRBJ2-1 | few | TRBV6-4 | TGTGCCAGCAGTGACGGGGCGGGAGGGTACAATGAGCAGTTCTTC | CASSDGAGGYNEQFF